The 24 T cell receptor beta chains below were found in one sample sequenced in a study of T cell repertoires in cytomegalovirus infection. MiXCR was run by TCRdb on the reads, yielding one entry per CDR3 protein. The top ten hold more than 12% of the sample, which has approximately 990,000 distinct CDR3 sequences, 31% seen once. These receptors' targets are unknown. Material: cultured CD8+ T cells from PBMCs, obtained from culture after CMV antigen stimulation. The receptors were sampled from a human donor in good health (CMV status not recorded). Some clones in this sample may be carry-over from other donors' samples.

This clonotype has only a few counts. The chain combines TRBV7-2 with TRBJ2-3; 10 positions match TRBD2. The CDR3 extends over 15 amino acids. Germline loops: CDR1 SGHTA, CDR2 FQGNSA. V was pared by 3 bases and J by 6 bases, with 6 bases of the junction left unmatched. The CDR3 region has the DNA TGTGCCAGCAGCTTGCTAGCGGGGGCCTATGATACGCAGTATTTT. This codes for CASSLLAGAYDTQYF.

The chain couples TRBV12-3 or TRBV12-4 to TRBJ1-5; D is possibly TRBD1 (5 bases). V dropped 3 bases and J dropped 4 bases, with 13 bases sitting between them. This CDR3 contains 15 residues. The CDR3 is CASSLGVTINQPQHF. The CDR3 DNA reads TGTGCCAGCAGTTTGGGGGTTACAATTAATCAGCCCCAGCATTTT.

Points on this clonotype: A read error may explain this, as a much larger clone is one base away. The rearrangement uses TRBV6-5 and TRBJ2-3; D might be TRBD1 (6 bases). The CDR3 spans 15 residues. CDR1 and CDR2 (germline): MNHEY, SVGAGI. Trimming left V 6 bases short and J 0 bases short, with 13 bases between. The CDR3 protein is CASRLTGPSTDTQYF. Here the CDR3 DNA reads TGTGCCAGCAGACTGACAGGACCTAGCACAGATACGCAGTATTTT.

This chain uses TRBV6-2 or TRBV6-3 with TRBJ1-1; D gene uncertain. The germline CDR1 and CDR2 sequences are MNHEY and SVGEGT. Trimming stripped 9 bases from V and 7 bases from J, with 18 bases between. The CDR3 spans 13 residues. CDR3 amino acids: CARPFLRYGEAFF. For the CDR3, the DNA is TGTGCCAGACCGTTCCTCCGTTATGGTGAAGCTTTCTTT.

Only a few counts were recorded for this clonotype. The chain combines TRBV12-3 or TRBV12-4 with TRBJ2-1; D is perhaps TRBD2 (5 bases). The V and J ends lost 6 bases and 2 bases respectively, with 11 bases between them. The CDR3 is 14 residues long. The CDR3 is CASRTTGAYNEQFF. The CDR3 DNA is TGTGCCAGCAGAACTACCGGGGCCTACAATGAGCAGTTCTTC.

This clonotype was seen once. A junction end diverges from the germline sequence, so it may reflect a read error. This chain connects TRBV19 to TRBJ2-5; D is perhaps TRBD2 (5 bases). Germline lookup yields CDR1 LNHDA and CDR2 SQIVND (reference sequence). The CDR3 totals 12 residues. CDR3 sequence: CVSTGSEETQYF. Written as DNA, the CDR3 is TGTGTCAGTACGGGAAGCGAAGAGACCCAGTACTTC. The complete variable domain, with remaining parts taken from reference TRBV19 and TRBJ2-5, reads DGGITQSPKYLFRKEGQNVTLSCEQNLNHDAMYWYRQDPGQGLRLIYYSQIVNDFQKGDIAEGYSVSREKKESFPLTVTSAQKNPTAFYLCVSTGSEETQYFGPGTRLLVL.

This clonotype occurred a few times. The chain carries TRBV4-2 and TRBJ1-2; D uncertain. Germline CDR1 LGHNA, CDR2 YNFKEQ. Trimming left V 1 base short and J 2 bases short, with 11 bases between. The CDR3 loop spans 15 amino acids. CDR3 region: CASSQGGIGNYGYTF. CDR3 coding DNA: TGTGCCAGCAGCCAAGGAGGAATAGGAAACTATGGCTACACCTTC.

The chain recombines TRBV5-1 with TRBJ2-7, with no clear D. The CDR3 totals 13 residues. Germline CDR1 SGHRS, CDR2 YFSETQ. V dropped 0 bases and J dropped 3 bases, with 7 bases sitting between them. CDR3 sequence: CASSLEEDYEQYF. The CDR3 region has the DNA TGCGCCAGCAGCTTGGAAGAGGACTACGAGCAGTACTTC.

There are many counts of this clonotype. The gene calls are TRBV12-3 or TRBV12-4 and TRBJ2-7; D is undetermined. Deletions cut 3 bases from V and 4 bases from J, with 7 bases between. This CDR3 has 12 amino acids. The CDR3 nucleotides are TGTGCCAGCAGTTTTTACATGTACGAGCAGTACTTC. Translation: CASSFYMYEQYF.

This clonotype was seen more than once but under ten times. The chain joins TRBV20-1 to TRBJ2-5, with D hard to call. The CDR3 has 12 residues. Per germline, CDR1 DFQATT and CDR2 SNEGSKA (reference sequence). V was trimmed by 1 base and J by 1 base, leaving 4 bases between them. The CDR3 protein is CSARGGQETQYF. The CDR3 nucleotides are TGCAGTGCTAGAGGGGGCCAAGAGACCCAGTACTTC.

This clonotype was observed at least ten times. CDR3 in DNA: TGTGCCAGCAGCTCTGGACCGGCGACCTTGCGAGAGACCCAGTACTTC. It translates to CASSSGPATLRETQYF. This chain uses TRBV5-6 with TRBJ2-5; no definite D call. Trimming left V 3 bases short and J 4 bases short, with 19 bases between. This CDR3 comprises 16 residues. CDR1 is SGHDT and CDR2 is YYEEEE in the germline V gene. The whole variable domain, remainder taken from reference TRBV5-6 and TRBJ2-5, is DAGVTQSPTHLIKTRGQQVTLRCSPKSGHDTVSWYQQALGQGPQFIFQYYEEEERQRGNFPDRFSGHQFPNYSSELNVNALLLGDSALYLCASSSGPATLRETQYFGPGTRLLVL.

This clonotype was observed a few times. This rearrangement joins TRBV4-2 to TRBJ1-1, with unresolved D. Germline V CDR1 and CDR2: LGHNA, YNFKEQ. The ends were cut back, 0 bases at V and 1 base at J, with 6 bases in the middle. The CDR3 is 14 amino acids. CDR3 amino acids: CASSQDAGNTEAFF. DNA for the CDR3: TGTGCCAGCAGCCAAGACGCGGGGAACACTGAAGCTTTCTTT.

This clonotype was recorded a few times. CDR3 in amino acids: CASSDSIEAFF. The CDR3 nucleotides are TGTGCCAGCAGTGACTCTATTGAAGCTTTCTTT. This rearrangement joins TRBV6-4 to TRBJ1-1; D ambiguous. Germline CDR1 is MRHNA and CDR2 is SNTAGT. The CDR3 length is 11 residues. Trimming pared 0 bases from V and 7 bases from J, leaving 3 bases between.

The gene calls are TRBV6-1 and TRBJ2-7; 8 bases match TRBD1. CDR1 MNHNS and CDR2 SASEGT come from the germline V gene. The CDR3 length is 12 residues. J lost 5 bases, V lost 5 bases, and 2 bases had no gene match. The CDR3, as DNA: TGTGCCAGCAGTCAGGACAGGGACGAGCAGTACTTC. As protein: CASSQDRDEQYF.

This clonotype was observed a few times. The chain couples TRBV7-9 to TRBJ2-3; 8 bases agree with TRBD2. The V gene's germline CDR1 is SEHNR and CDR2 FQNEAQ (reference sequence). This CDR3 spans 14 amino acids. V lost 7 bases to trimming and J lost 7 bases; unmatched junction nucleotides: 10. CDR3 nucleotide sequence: TGTGCCAGCACTCCGAGCGGGGGTCGGAATACGCAGTATTTT. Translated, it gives CASTPSGGRNTQYF.

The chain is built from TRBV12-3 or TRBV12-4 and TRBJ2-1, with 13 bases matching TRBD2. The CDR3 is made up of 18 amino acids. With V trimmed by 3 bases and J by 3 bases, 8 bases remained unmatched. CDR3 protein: CASSFVLAGGQLYNEQFF. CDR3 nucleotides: TGTGCCAGCAGTTTTGTACTAGCGGGGGGGCAACTCTACAATGAGCAGTTCTTC.

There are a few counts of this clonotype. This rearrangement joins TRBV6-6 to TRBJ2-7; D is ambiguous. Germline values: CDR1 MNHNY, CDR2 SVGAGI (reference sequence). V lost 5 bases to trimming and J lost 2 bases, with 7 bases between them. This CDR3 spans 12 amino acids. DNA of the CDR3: TGTGCCAGCAGTCACCTAACCTACGAGCAGTACGTC. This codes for CASSHLTYEQYV.

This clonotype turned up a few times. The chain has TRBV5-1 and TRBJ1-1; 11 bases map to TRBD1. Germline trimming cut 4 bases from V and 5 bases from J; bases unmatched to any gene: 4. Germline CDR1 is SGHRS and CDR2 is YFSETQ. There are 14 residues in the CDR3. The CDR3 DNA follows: TGCGCCAGCAGCCGGGACAGGGGGTTTACTGAAGCTTTCTTT. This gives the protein CASSRDRGFTEAFF.

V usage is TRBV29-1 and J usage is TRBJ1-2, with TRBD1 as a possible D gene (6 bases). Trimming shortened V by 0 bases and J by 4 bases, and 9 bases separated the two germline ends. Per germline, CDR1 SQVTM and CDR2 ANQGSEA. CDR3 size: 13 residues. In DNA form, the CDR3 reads TGCAGCGTTGAAGAGGGCAGGGGCTATGGCTACACCTTC. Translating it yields CSVEEGRGYGYTF.

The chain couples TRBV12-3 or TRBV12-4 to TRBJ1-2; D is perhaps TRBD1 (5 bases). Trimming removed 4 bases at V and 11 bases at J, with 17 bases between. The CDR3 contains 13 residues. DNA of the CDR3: TGTGCCAGCAGTTATCTCCGGGACGCCCTTTACACCTTC. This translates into CASSYLRDALYTF.

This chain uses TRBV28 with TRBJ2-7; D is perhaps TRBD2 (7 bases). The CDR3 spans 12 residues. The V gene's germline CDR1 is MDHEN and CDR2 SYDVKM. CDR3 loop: CAGSLGGGEQYV. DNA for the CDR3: TGTGCCGGCAGTTTAGGGGGGGGCGAGCAGTACGTC.

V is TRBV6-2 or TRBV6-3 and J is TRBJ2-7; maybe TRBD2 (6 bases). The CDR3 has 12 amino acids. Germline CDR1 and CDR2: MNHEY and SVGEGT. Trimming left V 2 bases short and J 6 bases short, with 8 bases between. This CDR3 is CASSYGGVEQYV. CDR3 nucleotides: TGTGCCAGCAGTTACGGAGGGGTCGAGCAGTACGTC.

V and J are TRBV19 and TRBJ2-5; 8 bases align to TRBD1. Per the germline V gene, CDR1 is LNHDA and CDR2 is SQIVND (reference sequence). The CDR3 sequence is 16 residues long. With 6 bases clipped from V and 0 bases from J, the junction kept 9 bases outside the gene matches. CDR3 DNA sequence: TGTGCCAGTAGCCCCCGGGACAGGTTGTACCAAGAGACCCAGTACTTC. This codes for CASSPRDRLYQETQYF.

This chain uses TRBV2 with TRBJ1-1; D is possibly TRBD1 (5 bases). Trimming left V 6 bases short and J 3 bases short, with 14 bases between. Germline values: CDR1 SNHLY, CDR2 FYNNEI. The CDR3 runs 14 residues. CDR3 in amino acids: CASRAGTEDTEAFF. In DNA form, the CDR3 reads TGTGCCAGCAGAGCCGGGACCGAGGACACTGAAGCTTTCTTT.